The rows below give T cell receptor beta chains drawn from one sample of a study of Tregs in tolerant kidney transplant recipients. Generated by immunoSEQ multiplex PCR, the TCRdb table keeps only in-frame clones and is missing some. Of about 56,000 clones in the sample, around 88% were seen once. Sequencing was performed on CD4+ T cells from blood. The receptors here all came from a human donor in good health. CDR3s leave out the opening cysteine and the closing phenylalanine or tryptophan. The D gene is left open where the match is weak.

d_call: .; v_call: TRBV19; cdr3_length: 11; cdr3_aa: ATRPRGGNEQY
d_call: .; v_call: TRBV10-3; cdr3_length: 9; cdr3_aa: AISEGWVQY
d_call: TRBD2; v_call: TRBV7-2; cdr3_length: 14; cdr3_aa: ASSLGWRGGTDTQY
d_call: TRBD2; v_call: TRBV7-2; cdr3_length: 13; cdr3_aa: ASSPSSGSGETQY
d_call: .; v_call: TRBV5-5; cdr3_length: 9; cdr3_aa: ASSPVHEQY
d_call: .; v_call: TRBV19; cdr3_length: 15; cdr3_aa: ASSIQMSQQGTYEQY
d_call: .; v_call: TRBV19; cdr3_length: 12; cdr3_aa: ASSSPTRVETQY
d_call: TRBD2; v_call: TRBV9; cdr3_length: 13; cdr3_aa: ASSSQRGGLGEQF
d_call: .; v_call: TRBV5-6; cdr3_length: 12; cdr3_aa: ASTLGGAGGELF
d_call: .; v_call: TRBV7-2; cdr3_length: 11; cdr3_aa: ASSLGWGQPQH
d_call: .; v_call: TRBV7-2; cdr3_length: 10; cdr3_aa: ASSLFRREQY
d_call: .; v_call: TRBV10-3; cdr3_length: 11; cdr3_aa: AISSGTLQPQH
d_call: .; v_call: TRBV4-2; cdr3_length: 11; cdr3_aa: ASSQVPDNEQF
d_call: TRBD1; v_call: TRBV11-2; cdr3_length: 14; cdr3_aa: ASSSRLDRATDTQY
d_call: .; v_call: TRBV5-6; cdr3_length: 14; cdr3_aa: ASSFNRLNDNYEQY
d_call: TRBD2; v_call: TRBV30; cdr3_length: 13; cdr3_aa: AWSVASGRANEQF
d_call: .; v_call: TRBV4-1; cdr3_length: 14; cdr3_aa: ASSHPAGLAVDEQY
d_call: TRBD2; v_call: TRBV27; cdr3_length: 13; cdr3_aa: ASSLRSGKTDTQY
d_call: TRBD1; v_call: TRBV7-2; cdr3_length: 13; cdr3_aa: ASSYRGQGAHEQY
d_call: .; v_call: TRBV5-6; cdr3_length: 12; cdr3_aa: ASSFGVLNTEAF
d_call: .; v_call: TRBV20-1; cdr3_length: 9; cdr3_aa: SARDVGDQY
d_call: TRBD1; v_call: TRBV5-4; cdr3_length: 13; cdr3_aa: ASSFPGQGGTEAF
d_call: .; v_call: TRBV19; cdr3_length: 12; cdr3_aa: ASTPSGLGGELF
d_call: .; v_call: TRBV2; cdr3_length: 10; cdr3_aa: ASSGGSEKLF
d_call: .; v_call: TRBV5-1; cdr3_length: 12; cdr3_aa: ASSRGEGGETQY
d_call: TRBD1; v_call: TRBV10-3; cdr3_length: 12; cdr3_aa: AIMSDRGADTQY
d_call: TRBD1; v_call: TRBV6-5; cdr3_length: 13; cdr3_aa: ASSYIGQGGYGYT
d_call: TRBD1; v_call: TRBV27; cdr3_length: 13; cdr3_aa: ASSLRPGQNEKLF